The 9 T cell receptor beta chains in this list originate from one sample, sequenced in a study of T-cell reconstitution after alpha-beta-depleted transplantation in children. Unique molecular identifiers were incorporated during preparation of the TCRbeta library. TCRdb reprocessed the PCR reads via MiXCR and lists one record per CDR3 protein. The table includes around 400,000 distinct CDR3 sequences, around 21% detected once. The input for sequencing was PBMCs from the stem cell graft donor, taken from the stem cell graft. These receptors all stem from a human donor who donated a stem cell graft to a child with acute myeloid leukemia.

The genes are TRBV12-3 or TRBV12-4 and TRBJ2-7; 9 bases match TRBD1. The CDR3 length is 14 residues. V lost 6 bases, J lost 5 bases, and 8 bases stayed unmatched. The CDR3 DNA is TGTGCCAGCAGGAGGGGACAGGGTGTGAACGAGCAGTACTTC. Amino acid sequence: CASRRGQGVNEQYF.

The chain employs TRBV21-1 and TRBJ1-1; the D call in the table, TRBD1, was not verified against the DNA. TRBV21-1 is a listed pseudogene. This CDR3 contains 13 residues. CDR3 sequence reads: CASSTRRNTEAFF. In DNA form, the CDR3 reads TGTGCCAGCAGCACCCGGAGGAACACTGAAGCTTTCTTT.

This clonotype has just a few counts. The chain links TRBV7-3 to TRBJ1-3, with D unclear. The V end was cut by 5 bases, the J end by 1 base, with 15 bases between. Germline values: CDR1 SGHTA, CDR2 FQGTGA. This CDR3 is 16 amino acids long. The CDR3 DNA reads TGTGCCAGCAGCCCGGCCGGGTCAACATCTGGAAACACCATATATTTT. Translated: CASSPAGSTSGNTIYF. The variable domain in full, completed from reference TRBV7-3 and TRBJ1-3, reads GAGVSQTPSNKVTEKGKYVELRCDPISGHTALYWYRQSLGQGPEFLIYFQGTGAADDSGLPNDRFFAVRPEGSVSTLKIQRTERGDSAVYLCASSPAGSTSGNTIYFGEGSWLTVV.

The chain is built from TRBV4-1 and TRBJ2-7; weak D call: TRBD2 (6 bases). V was trimmed by 2 bases and J by 4 bases, leaving 18 bases between them. Per the germline V gene, CDR1 is MGHRA and CDR2 is YSYEKL. The CDR3 is 16 residues long. CDR3 residues: CASSQRPGLTSYEQYF. The CDR3 DNA is TGCGCCAGCAGCCAACGACCGGGACTTACGTCTTACGAGCAGTACTTC.

The rearrangement joins TRBV5-1 to TRBJ2-3; D gene unclear. The CDR3 runs 14 residues. Germline assignment: CDR1 SGHRS and CDR2 YFSETQ. Trimming removed 2 bases at V and 0 bases at J, with 7 bases between. CDR3 region: CASSLDLSTDTQYF. CDR3 in DNA: TGCGCCAGCAGCTTAGACCTAAGCACAGATACGCAGTATTTT.

This clonotype was counted at least ten times. The rearrangement uses TRBV12-3 or TRBV12-4 and TRBJ2-1; tentatively, D is TRBD1 (6 bases). The CDR3 spans 16 residues. Trimming shortened V by 6 bases and J by 3 bases, and 18 bases separated the two germline ends. CDR3 nucleotides: TGTGCCAGCAGGCGTACTACAGGGTTTGTCTACAATGAGCAGTTCTTC. It encodes CASRRTTGFVYNEQFF.

This clonotype was detected many times. CDR3 in amino acids: CASSAGTGYNEQFF. CDR3 bases: TGTGCCAGCAGCGCCGGGACAGGGTACAATGAGCAGTTCTTC. The chain is built from TRBV9 and TRBJ2-1; 9 bases agree with TRBD1. This CDR3 is built from 14 residues. Trimming removed 3 bases from V and 4 bases from J; junction bases left unmatched: 2. CDR1 and CDR2 (germline): SGDLS, YYNGEE.

This clonotype turned up a few times. J is TRBJ1-3 and V is TRBV12-3 or TRBV12-4, with D uncertain. The CDR3 contains 15 residues. V gave up 7 bases and J gave up 2 bases, with 15 bases separating them. Written as DNA, the CDR3 is TGTGCCAGCAAGGGCCCGGGCGTGGCTGGAAACACCATATATTTT. It is translated as CASKGPGVAGNTIYF.

This clonotype was observed a few times. The V gene is TRBV12-3 or TRBV12-4, the J gene TRBJ1-4; D call uncertain. V gave up 3 bases and J gave up 4 bases, with 18 bases separating them. The CDR3 spans 17 residues. CDR3 coding DNA: TGTGCCAGCAGTTTCTGGGTTGCCCGGCGGGTTAATGAAAAACTGTTTTTT. Translation gives CASSFWVARRVNEKLFF.